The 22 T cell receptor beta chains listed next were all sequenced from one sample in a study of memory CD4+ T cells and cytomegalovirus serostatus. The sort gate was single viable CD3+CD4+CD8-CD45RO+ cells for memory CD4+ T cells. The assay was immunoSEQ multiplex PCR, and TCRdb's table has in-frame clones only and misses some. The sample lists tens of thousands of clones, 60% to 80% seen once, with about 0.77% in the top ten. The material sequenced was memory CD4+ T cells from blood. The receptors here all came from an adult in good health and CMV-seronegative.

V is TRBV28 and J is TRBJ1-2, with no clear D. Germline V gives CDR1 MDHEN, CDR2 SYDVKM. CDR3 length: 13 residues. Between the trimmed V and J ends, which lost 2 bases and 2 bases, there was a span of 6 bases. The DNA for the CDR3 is TGTGCCAGCAGTTTAGCGGGGAACTATGGCTACACCTTC. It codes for CASSLAGNYGYTF.

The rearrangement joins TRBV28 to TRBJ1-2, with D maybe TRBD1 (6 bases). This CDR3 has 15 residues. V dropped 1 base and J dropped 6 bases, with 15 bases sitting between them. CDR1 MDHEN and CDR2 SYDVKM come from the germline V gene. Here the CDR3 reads CASSLSGGEWNGYTF. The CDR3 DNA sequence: TGTGCCAGCAGTTTATCGGGGGGCGAGTGGAATGGCTACACCTTC.

The CDR3 region is CASRMNTEAFF. In nucleotides, the CDR3 is TGTGCCAGTAGGATGAACACTGAAGCTTTCTTT. The rearrangement joins TRBV7-2 to TRBJ1-1; no clear D gene. Germline values: CDR1 SGHTA, CDR2 FQGNSA. Trimming stripped 9 bases from V and 0 bases from J, with 5 bases between. The CDR3 has 11 residues.

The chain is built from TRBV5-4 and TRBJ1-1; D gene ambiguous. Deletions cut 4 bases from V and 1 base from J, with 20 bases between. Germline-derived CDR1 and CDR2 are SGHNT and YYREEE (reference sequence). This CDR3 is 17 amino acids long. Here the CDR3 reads CASSPGGAGWGNTEAFF. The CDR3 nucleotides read TGTGCCAGCAGCCCGGGTGGAGCAGGTTGGGGGAACACTGAAGCTTTCTTT.

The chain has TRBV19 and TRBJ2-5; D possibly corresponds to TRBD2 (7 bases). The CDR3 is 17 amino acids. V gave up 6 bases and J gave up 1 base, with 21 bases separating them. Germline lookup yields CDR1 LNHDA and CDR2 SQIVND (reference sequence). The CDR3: CASRGDLRGPSQETQYF. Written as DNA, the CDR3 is TGTGCCAGTAGGGGGGACTTGCGGGGGCCGAGCCAAGAGACCCAGTACTTC.

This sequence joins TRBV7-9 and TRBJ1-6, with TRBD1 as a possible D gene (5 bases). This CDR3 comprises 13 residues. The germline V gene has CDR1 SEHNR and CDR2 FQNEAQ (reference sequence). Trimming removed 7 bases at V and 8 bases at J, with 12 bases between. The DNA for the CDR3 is TGTGCCAGCACCAATGGGGGGTATTCACCCCTCCACTTT. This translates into CASTNGGYSPLHF.

CDR3 region: CASSLGQGASGNTIYF. The CDR3 DNA follows: TGCGCCAGCAGCCTCGGACAGGGGGCATCTGGAAACACCATATATTTT. The rearrangement links TRBV5-1 to TRBJ1-3, with 11 bases fitting TRBD1. The ends lost 4 bases at V and 1 base at J; junction bases unmatched: 4. This CDR3 contains 16 residues. CDR1 is SGHRS and CDR2 is YFSETQ in the germline V gene.

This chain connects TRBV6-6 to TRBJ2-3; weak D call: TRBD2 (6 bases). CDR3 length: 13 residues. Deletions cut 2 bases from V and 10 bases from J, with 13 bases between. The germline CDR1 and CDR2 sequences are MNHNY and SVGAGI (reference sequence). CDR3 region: CASSYARGFAQYF. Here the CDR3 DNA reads TGTGCCAGCAGTTACGCGCGGGGTTTTGCGCAGTATTTT.

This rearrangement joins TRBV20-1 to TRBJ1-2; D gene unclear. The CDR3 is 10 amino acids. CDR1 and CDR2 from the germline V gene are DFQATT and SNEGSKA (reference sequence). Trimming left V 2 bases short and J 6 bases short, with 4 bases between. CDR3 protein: CSARNDGYTF. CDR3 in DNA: TGCAGTGCTAGAAATGATGGCTACACCTTC.

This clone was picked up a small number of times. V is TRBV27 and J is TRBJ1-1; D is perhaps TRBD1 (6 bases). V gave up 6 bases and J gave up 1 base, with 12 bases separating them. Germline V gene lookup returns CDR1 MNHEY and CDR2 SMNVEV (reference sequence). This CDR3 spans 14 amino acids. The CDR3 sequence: CASRDSGWNTEAFF. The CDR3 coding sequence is TGTGCCAGCAGGGACAGTGGGTGGAACACTGAAGCTTTCTTT.

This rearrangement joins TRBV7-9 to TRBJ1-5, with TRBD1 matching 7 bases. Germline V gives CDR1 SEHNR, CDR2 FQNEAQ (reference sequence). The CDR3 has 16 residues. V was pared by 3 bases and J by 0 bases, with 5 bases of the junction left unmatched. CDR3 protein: CASSFQGDFSNQPQHF. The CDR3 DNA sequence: TGTGCCAGCAGCTTTCAGGGGGATTTTAGCAATCAGCCCCAGCATTTT.

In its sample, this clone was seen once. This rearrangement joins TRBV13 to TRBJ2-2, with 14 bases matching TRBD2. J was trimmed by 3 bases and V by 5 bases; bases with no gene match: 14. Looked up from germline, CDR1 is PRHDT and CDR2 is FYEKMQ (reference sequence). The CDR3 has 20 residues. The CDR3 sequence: CASSPGTSGGDKRDTGELFF. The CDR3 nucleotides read TGTGCCAGCAGCCCTGGGACTAGCGGGGGTGATAAACGGGACACCGGGGAGCTGTTTTTT.

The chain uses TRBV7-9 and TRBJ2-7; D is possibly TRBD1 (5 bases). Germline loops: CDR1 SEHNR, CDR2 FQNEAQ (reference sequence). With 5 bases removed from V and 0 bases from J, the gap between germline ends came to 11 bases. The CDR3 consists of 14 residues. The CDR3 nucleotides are TGTGCCAGCAGCCCGGTACAGGACTCCTACGAGCAGTACTTC. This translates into CASSPVQDSYEQYF.

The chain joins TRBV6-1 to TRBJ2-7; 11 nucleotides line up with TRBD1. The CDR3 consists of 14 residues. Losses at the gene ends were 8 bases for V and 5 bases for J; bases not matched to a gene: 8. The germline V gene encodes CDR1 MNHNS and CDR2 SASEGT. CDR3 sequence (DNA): TGTGCCAGCTGTCCACAGGGACAGGGGGACGAGCAGTACTTC. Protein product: CASCPQGQGDEQYF.

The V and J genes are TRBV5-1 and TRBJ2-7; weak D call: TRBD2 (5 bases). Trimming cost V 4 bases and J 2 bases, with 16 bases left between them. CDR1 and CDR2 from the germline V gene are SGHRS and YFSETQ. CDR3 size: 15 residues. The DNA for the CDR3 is TGCGCCAGCAGCGAAAATACCGGGAAAACCTACGAGCAGTACTTC. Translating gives CASSENTGKTYEQYF.

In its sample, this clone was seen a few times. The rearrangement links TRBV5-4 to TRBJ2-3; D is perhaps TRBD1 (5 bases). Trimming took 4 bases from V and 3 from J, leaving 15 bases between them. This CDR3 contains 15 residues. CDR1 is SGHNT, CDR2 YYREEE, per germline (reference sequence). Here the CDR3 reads CASSVDGRATDTQYF. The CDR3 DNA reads TGTGCCAGCAGCGTTGACGGCAGGGCAACAGATACGCAGTATTTT. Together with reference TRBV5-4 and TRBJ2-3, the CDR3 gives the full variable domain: ETGVTQSPTHLIKTRGQQVTLRCSSQSGHNTVSWYQQALGQGPQFIFQYYREEENGRGNFPPRFSGLQFPNYSSELNVNALELDDSALYLCASSVDGRATDTQYFGPGTRLTVL.

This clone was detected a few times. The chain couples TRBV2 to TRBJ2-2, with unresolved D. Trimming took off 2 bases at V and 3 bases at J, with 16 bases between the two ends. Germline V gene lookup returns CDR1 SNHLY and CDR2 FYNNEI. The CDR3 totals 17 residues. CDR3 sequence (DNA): TGTGCCAGCAGTGAATCCTATCGGTTCCGGGACACCGGGGAGCTGTTTTTT. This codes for CASSESYRFRDTGELFF.

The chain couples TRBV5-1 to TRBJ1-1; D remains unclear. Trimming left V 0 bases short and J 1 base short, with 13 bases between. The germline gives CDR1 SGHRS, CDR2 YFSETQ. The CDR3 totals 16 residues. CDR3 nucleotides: TGCGCCAGCAGCTTGGACGGGATTTTGGGGAACACTGAAGCTTTCTTT. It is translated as CASSLDGILGNTEAFF.

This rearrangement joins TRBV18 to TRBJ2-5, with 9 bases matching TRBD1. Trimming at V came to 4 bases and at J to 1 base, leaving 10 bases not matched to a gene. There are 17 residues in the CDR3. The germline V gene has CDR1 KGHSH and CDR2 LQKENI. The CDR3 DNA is TGTGCCAGCTCACTGATTTCGGGACAGGGACCCCAAGAGACCCAGTACTTC. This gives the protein CASSLISGQGPQETQYF.

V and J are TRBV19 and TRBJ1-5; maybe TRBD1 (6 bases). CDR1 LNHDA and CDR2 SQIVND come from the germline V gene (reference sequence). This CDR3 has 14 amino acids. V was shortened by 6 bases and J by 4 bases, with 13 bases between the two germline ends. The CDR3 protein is CASRETGLNQPQHF. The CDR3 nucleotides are TGTGCCAGTAGGGAGACAGGCCTTAATCAGCCCCAGCATTTT.

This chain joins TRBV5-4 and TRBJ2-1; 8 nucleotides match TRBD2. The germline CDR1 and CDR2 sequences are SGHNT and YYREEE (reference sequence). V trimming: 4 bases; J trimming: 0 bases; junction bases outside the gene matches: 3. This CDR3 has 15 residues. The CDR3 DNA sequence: TGTGCCAGCAGCCCTCGGGGGGGCTCCTACAATGAGCAGTTCTTC. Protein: CASSPRGGSYNEQFF.

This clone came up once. The CDR3 reads CASNQVGQFF. In DNA form, the CDR3 reads TGTGCCAGCAATCAGGTCGGGCAGTTCTTC. V usage is TRBV9 and J usage is TRBJ2-1; D uncertain. Germline values: CDR1 SGDLS, CDR2 YYNGEE. The CDR3 loop spans 10 amino acids. V lost 6 bases and J 12 bases, leaving 10 bases between the germline ends.